This T cell receptor beta chain was captured by sequencing in a study of cytomegalovirus exposure and HLA in healthy donors (dated by TCRdb to the late 2010s). With respect to the entire study: An earlier analysis of some 600 of the donors reported 250 to 300 Gb of sequence data and 95 million to 130 million unique TCR beta sequences obtained from roughly 180 million T cells. An early release covering 500 to 750 HLA-typed donors comprised about 310 gigabases of sequencing data and approximately 80 million unique TCR sequences. Because of strong linkage in the cohort, roughly five DR-DQ haplotypes were treated as single units for association and clustering. Donor age, sex, ethnicity and CMV serostatus were compiled alongside the repertoire data. On average, roughly 240,000 unique TCR beta nucleotide sequences were sequenced per donor among 398 genotyped donors of the cohort, with 15% to 20% of those sequences being non-productive. The aim of the study was to test whether cataloging public T cell receptors could identify signatures of past pathogen exposure. Genome-wide SNP genotypes for about three fifths of the roughly 670 donors were used in a later genetic analysis, which treated that subset as a discovery cohort. In addition to the first cohort of 666 subjects, a separate validation cohort of about 120 different subjects was used. Every repertoire in the discovery cohort had been generated on one and the same sequencing platform. Using immunosequencing, the study profiled T cell repertoires from 550 to 750 subjects and related those repertoires to cytomegalovirus serostatus. An earlier analysis of around 540 of the donors applied high-throughput TCR beta sequencing to assess whether each TCR beta V gene segment acted as functional or pseudogenic. Typing coverage varied by locus: about 620-630 donors for A, B, C, DRB1 and DQB1; approximately 560 for DQA1; more than 600 for DPA1; under 490 for DPB1. Rather than using new phenotypic data, the later analysis identified candidate immune exposures from TCR beta sequences and from how often those sequences occurred across donors. To predict cytomegalovirus infection status, the study brought together high-throughput TCR immunosequencing, statistical association of individual TCRs with disease status, and machine learning. A later analysis re-examined previously published TCR beta repertoires from just over 650 donors and added high-resolution HLA genotyping to investigate patterns of TCR occurrence. HLA typing covered class I and class II loci at four-digit resolution. Of the 398 genotyped donors, roughly 80% were placed in the genetic ancestry cluster associated with self-reported Caucasian donors. The research as a whole found: Across donors, most TCR sequences were observed very rarely, whereas some public TCRs were present in many individuals. The only immune exposure information available for the cohort was CMV serostatus. In an earlier analysis of about 600 of the donors, most TCR beta V segments appeared in productive rearrangements about 90% or about 30% of the time, broadly matching IMGT annotations. Because HLA typing was unavailable for some donors at each locus, only the typed subset was used in association tests. When HLA alleles, especially DR and DQ, strongly co-occurred, attributing TCR associations to individual alleles was difficult. A few of the identified cytomegalovirus-associated TCR beta chains were confirmed in vitro to be specific for cytomegalovirus antigens. Only TCR beta chains were sequenced in this cohort, and the absence of alpha or paired-chain data limited detectable features. According to the authors, the approach could potentially be generalized to other disease states and immunological phenotypes. A further reported finding was that TCR beta sequences accurately predicted the HLA-A and HLA-B alleles for most subjects in the first cohort. A later analysis found that TCR association rates varied across HLA loci, with DRB1 alleles showing the most associated TCRs and HLA-C alleles the fewest. In a later genetic analysis, a missense DCLRE1C variant was associated with V-gene and J-gene trimming of TCR beta chains, and the association was replicated in an independent cohort. Specific HLA alleles were associated with some 15,000 TCR beta sequences at a false discovery rate of 0.05 in a later analysis. In a later analysis, several top co-occurrence clusters were reported to appear linked to parvovirus B19, influenza, CMV and Epstein-Barr virus. A later analysis found that most CMV-associated TCR beta chains appeared HLA-restricted, with HLA associations seemingly driven largely by CMV exposure. Because counts were too low, seventeen rarely observed V segments, including chromosome 9 orphons, were excluded from the earlier analysis of 587 of the donors. A cluster of highly shared sequence variants was judged likely to be a technical artifact of the sequencing pipeline. In the study, 150 to 200 TCR beta chains were listed as associated with cytomegalovirus. The classifier was reported to diagnose cytomegalovirus status with high specificity and sensitivity in both the original cohort and the validation cohort. The presence/absence analyses assumed that sequencing depth was roughly uniform across donors, and that assumption may not be true. Compared with equally common non-associated chains, HLA-associated TCR beta chains in a later analysis were more clonally expanded and had lower generation probabilities. Linkage disequilibrium might explain the correlated functional status among segregating V segments, but an unknown experimental factor could not be excluded. Because the 87-base-pair reads could not distinguish some IMGT-functional V segments, including TRBV6-2 and TRBV6-3, those segments were excluded. A later genetic analysis reported fewer N-insertions in productive TCRs among donors in an Asian-associated ancestry cluster than the roughly 620-donor mean.

From the germline V gene, CDR1 is SGHAT and CDR2 is FQNNGV. Measured from the cysteine to the phenylalanine, the CDR3 is 14 residues long. CDR3 DNA is the only sequence kept; it has 42 bases, read in frame from the first base. V lost 0 bases and J lost 8 bases, and the count of bases not matched to a germline gene is 6. For this clone: The antigen it recognizes is unknown. No base quality information exists; no much larger clone differs at one position.

Receptors were amplified or captured by the immunoSEQ multiplex PCR assay. A mixture of 60 forward primers for TCR Vbeta segments and 13 reverse primers for TCR Jbeta segments was used in the multiplex PCR. A multiplex PCR assay on genomic DNA amplified the CDR3 region of rearranged TCR beta genes. The Illumina HiSeq System was used to sequence the amplified TCR beta libraries as 87-base-pair reads. The authors processed their data as follows. A later analysis tallied around 80 million unique TCR beta chains across the 650 to 750 repertoires, and 10 million to 11 million of those chains were shared by two or more donors. Raw reads were error-corrected and collapsed into unique sequences with a nearest-neighbor algorithm that merged closely related sequences to remove PCR and sequencing errors. To assign V, D and J gene segments, CDR3 sequences were aligned to IMGT reference sequences. Each retained sequence needed at least a six-nucleotide match to both a V gene segment and a J gene segment. Rearrangements were classified as productive when the CDR3 lacked stop codons and remained in frame with V and J, and all other rearrangements were classified as non-productive. CDR3 was defined according to IMGT convention as the region running from the second conserved V-encoded cysteine to the conserved J-encoded phenylalanine. Sequences without an unambiguous match to a single V gene segment were excluded from the earlier analysis of almost 600 of the donors. An earlier analysis of 587 of the donors called V segments functional above 56.7% productive rearrangements and segregating when the between-donor standard deviation exceeded 5%. To diagnose cytomegalovirus status from the catalog of TCR beta chain sequences, a statistical classification framework was built. A later analysis assigned V and J genes by comparing TCR nucleotide sequences with IMGT/GENE-DB human TR gene sequences. In a later analysis, CDR3 sequences and most-parsimonious VDJ recombination scenarios were assigned using the TCRdist pipeline. In a later analysis, every TCR beta chain was defined by the combination of its CDR3 amino acid sequence and its V-gene family, and reads without a unique V-gene family were dropped. In a later analysis, around 600 highly shared, low-generation-probability nucleotide sequences were removed to address suspected cross-contamination and a sequencing artifact. In a later analysis, a clonal expansion index for each public chain was calculated from normalized within-repertoire ranks of inferred template counts. A later analysis computed generation probabilities with a VDJ recombination model fitted to out-of-frame rearrangements, and checked the results against IGoR. In a later analysis, TCR-TCR, TCR-HLA and TCR-CMV co-occurrence was scored with hypergeometric tests, and a repertoire-size bias correction was applied to TCR pairs. False discovery rates were estimated in a later analysis by permuting HLA or CMV assignments 20 times. In a later analysis, co-occurring TCRs were grouped with DBSCAN, and TCRdist sequence similarity was added when clustering was performed within HLA-allele-positive subsets. Repertoires with fewer than 30,000 or more than 120,000 public chains were left out of co-occurrence clustering, as were four to six repertoires with anomalous nucleotide sharing. TCRdb took over this immuneACCESS table, retaining in-frame rearrangements with V and J assigned. Such tables are incomplete; in checked studies, under half of the missing clones stem from an unresolved V gene, and the remainder is unexplained. The V and J calls and clone size are taken from that table; D and trimming were inferred from the DNA. A total of 120,000 or so clones appear in this sample, about two thirds of them only once. Around 4% of the sample is taken by the ten largest.

The cohort consisted of 600 or so healthy bone marrow donors. At the time of sampling, every cohort member was nominally healthy, though immune exposures that went unrecorded were likely present. The donor was CMV seronegative and belonged to the group of 352 seronegative cohort members. A peripheral blood sample was collected from each donor, and TCR beta sequencing was performed on peripheral blood mononuclear cells. The Qiagen DNeasy Blood Extraction Kit was used to extract genomic DNA from the blood cell samples. This chain is built from TRBV11-2 and TRBJ1-2; the junction holds 7 bases that match TRBD1. This receptor was identified in a man aged 25 to 40 in good health and CMV-seronegative. The source material was PBMCs. The CDR3 protein sequence reads: CASSLDPGQEGYTF. The nucleotide sequence reads as follows: TGTGCCAGCAGCTTAGACCCCGGACAGGAGGGCTACACCTTC.